This TCR beta chain was found in a study of response to subunit inactivated influenza vaccine. TCRdb re-analysed the RT-PCR reads in MiXCR, keeping a single row per CDR3 protein. The table has 550,000 to 800,000 distinct CDR3 sequences, roughly 14% seen once. Trimming took 3 bases from V and 3 from J, leaving 9 bases between them. The germline V gene encodes CDR1 GTSNPN and CDR2 SVGIG (reference sequence). The CDR3 sequence is 12 residues long. Whole-study results and caveats: Seasonal influenza vaccination, on each occasion, was suggested by the authors to recruit few new T cells.

Notes on this clonotype: What it recognizes is unknown.

The TCR sequence derives from a man aged 50-59 years who received an inactivated influenza vaccine. This rearrangement joins TRBV30 to TRBJ2-7; no clear D. Sequenced here: PBMCs from blood, sampled approximately 15 days before vaccination. CDR3 sequence: CAWSGSGYEQYF. The CDR3, as DNA: TGTGCCTGGAGCGGCTCTGGCTACGAGCAGTACTTC.